This T cell receptor beta chain comes out of a study of blood T cell repertoires in COVID-19. Study-wide background: Sample material is recorded as cDNA or gDNA derived from T cells, B-cell-depleted T cells, or PBMCs.

Clones were read by immunoSEQ multiplex PCR, and TCRdb kept only the in-frame ones, dropping some. The sample lists about 230,000 clones; roughly 84% were seen once. The CDR3 spans 12 residues. The V gene's germline CDR1 is SGHAT and CDR2 FQNNGV. V lost 6 bases and J lost 5, with 9 bases in between. The origin of this receptor is a man in his forties with acute or convalescent COVID-19. V is TRBV11-2 and J is TRBJ2-3, with a weak D call TRBD1 (6 bases). Sequenced material: peripheral blood. The DNA for the CDR3 is TGTGCCAGCAGTAACAGGGAAGATACGCAGTATTTT. It translates to CASSNREDTQYF.